This T cell receptor (beta chain) appears in the sequencing data of a study of blood T cell repertoires in COVID-19. The repertoire was sequenced with immunoSEQ multiplex PCR; TCRdb's copy has only in-frame clones and lacks some. The sample has some 410,000 clones, around nine tenths seen once. Germline-derived CDR1 and CDR2 are SGHNT and YYREEE (reference sequence). The CDR3 spans 14 residues. V was pared by 0 bases and J by 3 bases, with 7 bases between. The clonotype comes from a woman aged 25-40 years with acute COVID-19. The rearrangement links TRBV5-4 to TRBJ2-1; D ambiguous. Sequenced input: PBMCs or T cells enriched from blood (not recorded which). The CDR3 is CASSLGAGYNEQFF. The CDR3 bases are TGTGCCAGCAGCTTGGGTGCAGGCTACAATGAGCAGTTCTTC.